A single sample is the source of the 24 T cell receptor beta chains below, sequenced in a study of T-cell reconstitution after alpha-beta-depleted transplantation in children. Unique molecular identifiers were incorporated when the TCRbeta library was constructed. MiXCR, run by TCRdb on the PCR reads, gives a single entry per CDR3 protein. The sample has roughly 220,000 distinct CDR3 sequences; 9.7% are singletons. The input for sequencing was PBMCs from the stem cell graft donor, taken from the stem cell graft. The receptors stem from a human donor who donated a stem cell graft to a child with SCID.

This clonotype was seen at least ten times. J is TRBJ1-4 and V is TRBV6-2 or TRBV6-3; maybe TRBD1 (6 bases). The CDR3 loop spans 16 amino acids. The germline V gene encodes CDR1 MNHEY and CDR2 SVGEGT. V dropped 6 bases and J dropped 5 bases, with 19 bases sitting between them. The CDR3 here is CASRLTYGTLNEKLFF. The CDR3 DNA reads TGTGCCAGCAGATTGACCTATGGGACATTAAATGAAAAACTGTTTTTT.

As for this clonotype: This may be a read error, as it is one base from a much larger clone. This chain connects TRBV20-1 to TRBJ2-5; 7 nucleotides agree with TRBD1. This CDR3 is 16 amino acids long. The V gene's germline CDR1 is DFQATT and CDR2 SNEGSKA (reference sequence). The CDR3, as DNA: TGCAGTGCTAGAGTCGGGATTGACAGGGTGGAGGAGACCCAGCACTTC. Its protein is CSARVGIDRVEETQHF.

The J gene is TRBJ2-1, the V gene TRBV3-1; 7 nucleotides match TRBD2. J lost 2 bases, V lost 11 bases, and 12 bases had no gene match. Germline CDR1 is LGHDT and CDR2 is YNNKEL (reference sequence). CDR3 length: 15 residues. CDR3 sequence: CASCLGGDAYNEQFF. The CDR3 nucleotides read TGTGCCTCCTGCTTGGGGGGGGATGCCTACAATGAGCAGTTCTTC.

The chain joins TRBV20-1 to TRBJ2-3; D call uncertain. The CDR3 runs to 13 residues. Germline CDR1 and CDR2: DFQATT and SNEGSKA (reference sequence). V lost 3 bases to trimming and J lost 4 bases, with 11 bases between them. CDR3 DNA: TGCAGTGCTAGGCGGCCTCCCGCAGATACGCAGTATTTT. It yields the protein CSARRPPADTQYF.

This clonotype was seen at least ten times. V and J are TRBV20-1 and TRBJ2-1; no reliable D call. Germline CDR1 and CDR2: DFQATT and SNEGSKA (reference sequence). This CDR3 region has 16 residues. The V gene lost 6 bases and the J gene lost 0 bases, with 18 bases spanning the gap. The CDR3 region is CSANTGPQDSYNEQFF. The CDR3 DNA is TGCAGTGCGAACACCGGGCCTCAAGACTCCTACAATGAGCAGTTCTTC.

A remark on this clonotype: A read error may explain this, as a much larger clone is one base away. V usage is TRBV20-1 and J usage is TRBJ1-1; D is unresolved. The germline V gene encodes CDR1 DFQATT and CDR2 SNEGSKA (reference sequence). This CDR3 is built from 15 residues. The CDR3 sequence is CCARKGLSMNTEAFF. The CDR3 DNA follows: TGCTGTGCTAGGAAAGGCCTATCTATGAACACTGAAGCTTTCTTT.

This clonotype appeared many times. The V gene is TRBV5-1, the J gene TRBJ1-1; no firm D call. The germline V gene has CDR1 SGHRS and CDR2 YFSETQ. The CDR3 spans 12 residues. The ends were cut back, 4 bases at V and 6 bases at J, with 10 bases in the middle. The chain's CDR3 is CASSTRLPEAFF. CDR3 DNA sequence: TGCGCCAGCAGCACCAGGCTTCCTGAAGCTTTCTTT. The variable domain in full, with the rest retrieved from reference TRBV5-1 and TRBJ1-1, is KAGVTQTPRYLIKTRGQQVTLSCSPISGHRSVSWYQQTPGQGLQFLFEYFSETQRNKGNFPGRFSGRQFSNSRSEMNVSTLELGDSALYLCASSTRLPEAFFGQGTRLTVV.

This clonotype was recorded at least ten times. V gene TRBV23-1 combines with J gene TRBJ1-5; TRBD1 might be the D (5 bases). TRBV23-1 is an ORF, with its function uncertain. CDR3 length: 18 residues. The ends were cut back, 2 bases at V and 1 base at J, with 18 bases in the middle. The CDR3: CASSQKHRQEPSNQPQHF. CDR3 nucleotide sequence: TGCGCCAGCAGTCAAAAACACAGGCAGGAACCCAGCAATCAGCCCCAGCATTTT.

This clonotype was recorded many times. The J gene is TRBJ1-1, the V gene TRBV5-1; a weak D match, TRBD1 (5 bases). This CDR3 spans 12 amino acids. The ends were cut back, 4 bases at V and 7 bases at J, with 11 bases in the middle. The V gene's germline CDR1 is SGHRS and CDR2 YFSETQ. This chain's CDR3 is CASSQGRDEAFF. The CDR3 bases are TGCGCCAGCAGCCAGGGCAGGGATGAAGCTTTCTTT.

There are many counts of this clonotype. This chain links TRBV12-5 with TRBJ1-1; D is perhaps TRBD1 (5 bases). Germline lookup yields CDR1 LGHNT and CDR2 FRNRAP. CDR3 length equals 17 residues. Trimming removed 3 bases at V and 2 bases at J, with 19 bases between. The DNA for the CDR3 is TGTGCTAGTGGTTTTGGGTATGAAAAGACAGAAAACACTGAAGCTTTCTTT. Protein sequence: CASGFGYEKTENTEAFF.

The table lists this clonotype with a few counts. V gene TRBV4-2 combines with J gene TRBJ1-2, with 11 bases lining up with TRBD1. The CDR3 contains 16 residues. The germline CDR1 and CDR2 sequences are LGHNA and YNFKEQ. The V gene end was trimmed by 0 bases and the J gene end by 7 bases; junction bases not matched to a gene: 7. CDR3 nucleotides: TGTGCCAGCAGCCAAGACATCGGACAGGGGGCGTCTGGCTACACCTTC. Translating gives CASSQDIGQGASGYTF.

There are many counts of this clonotype. V gene TRBV2 combines with J gene TRBJ2-3; 12 nucleotides agree with TRBD2. The germline V gene has CDR1 SNHLY and CDR2 FYNNEI. Germline trimming cut 11 bases from V and 4 bases from J; bases unmatched to any gene: 7. CDR3 length equals 14 residues. As DNA, the CDR3 is TGTGCCGGTAGGACTAGCGGGGCTCCAGATACGCAGTATTTT. This sequence encodes CAGRTSGAPDTQYF.

This clonotype came up many times. CDR3 DNA: TGTGCCAGCAGTCCCTCCGTGGGGGATGCAACTAATGAAAAACTGTTTTTT. Its protein is CASSPSVGDATNEKLFF. The rearrangement links TRBV27 to TRBJ1-4; weak D call: TRBD1 (5 bases). The CDR3 sequence is 17 residues long. CDR1 is MNHEY, CDR2 SMNVEV, per germline (reference sequence). Trimming stripped 5 bases from V and 0 bases from J, with 16 bases between. Full variable domain (rest looked up from reference TRBV27 and TRBJ1-4): EAQVTQNPRYLITVTGKKLTVTCSQNMNHEYMSWYRQDPGLGLRQIYYSMNVEVTDKGDVPEGYKVSRKEKRNFPLILESPSPNQTSLYFCASSPSVGDATNEKLFFGSGTQLSVL.

This clonotype was seen ten or more times. The rearrangement joins TRBV12-3 or TRBV12-4 to TRBJ1-5; D uncertain. V was trimmed by 0 bases and J by 7 bases, leaving 10 bases between them. This CDR3 is built from 14 residues. The DNA of the CDR3 is TGTGCCAGCAGTTTAGCGGTAGGGATCCAGCCCCAGCATTTT. The encoded protein is CASSLAVGIQPQHF.

J is TRBJ1-2 and V is TRBV7-2; TRBD1 aligns across 9 bases. V gave up 2 bases and J gave up 5 bases; unmatched junction bases: 6. Germline V gene data show CDR1 as SGHTA and CDR2 as FQGNSA. This CDR3 contains 15 residues. This chain's CDR3 is CASSLFTGGGYGYTF. Written as DNA, the CDR3 is TGTGCCAGCAGCTTATTCACAGGGGGCGGTTATGGCTACACCTTC.

This clonotype was detected many times. The rearrangement links TRBV11-2 to TRBJ2-1; the match to TRBD2 covers 9 bases. Losses at the gene ends were 3 bases for V and 6 bases for J; bases not matched to a gene: 6. There are 15 residues in the CDR3. Germline CDR1 reads SGHAT; CDR2 reads FQNNGV. Here the CDR3 reads CASSFGGGASNEQFF. CDR3 coding DNA: TGTGCCAGCAGCTTTGGCGGGGGGGCGTCCAATGAGCAGTTCTTC.

A remark on this clonotype: A single base separates this from a much larger clone, so it may be a read error. This rearrangement joins TRBV20-1 to TRBJ2-3, with TRBD2 as a possible D gene (6 bases). The CDR3 length is 17 residues. Germline V gene sequence: CDR1 DFQATT, CDR2 SNEGSKA (reference sequence). Written as DNA, the CDR3 is TGCTGTGCTACTTTCTATGCGGAGGGTGGTATGGCAGATACGCAGTATTTT. The encoded protein is CCATFYAEGGMADTQYF.

This clonotype was counted ten times or more. V gene TRBV12-3 or TRBV12-4 combines with J gene TRBJ2-1; D is unresolved. The CDR3 extends over 13 amino acids. Trimming stripped 3 bases from V and 2 bases from J, with 5 bases between. As DNA, the CDR3 is TGTGCCAGCAGTTTTCCCCCCTACAATGAGCAGTTCTTC. Amino acids: CASSFPPYNEQFF.

This clonotype was detected many times. The chain carries TRBV7-2 and TRBJ2-7, with D unresolved. This CDR3 contains 14 residues. Trimming shortened V by 1 base and J by 1 base, and 8 bases separated the two germline ends. Germline CDR1 reads SGHTA; CDR2 reads FQGNSA. The CDR3 is CASSLGVTSYEQYF. The CDR3 nucleotides are TGTGCCAGCAGCTTAGGAGTCACGTCCTACGAGCAGTACTTC.

The chain carries TRBV20-1 and TRBJ2-2; 7 bases agree with TRBD2. The V gene end was trimmed by 2 bases and the J gene end by 3 bases; junction bases not matched to a gene: 6. CDR3 length: 15 residues. Germline V lookup: CDR1 DFQATT, CDR2 SNEGSKA (reference sequence). The CDR3 nucleotides are TGCAGTGCTAGACCCGGGGGGACGTACACCGGGGAGCTGTTTTTT. This encodes CSARPGGTYTGELFF.

This clonotype was counted many times. The chain is built from TRBV5-1 and TRBJ2-2; no firm D call. CDR1 and CDR2 (germline): SGHRS, YFSETQ. This CDR3 has 13 amino acids. Trimming left V 0 bases short and J 4 bases short, with 4 bases between. The CDR3 region is CASSLDPTGELFF. The DNA for the CDR3 is TGCGCCAGCAGCTTGGATCCCACCGGGGAGCTGTTTTTT.

This clonotype has at least ten counts. The rearrangement joins TRBV3-1 to TRBJ2-7; D unclear. The CDR3 spans 14 residues. Germline values: CDR1 LGHDT, CDR2 YNNKEL (reference sequence). Trimming pared 6 bases from V and 2 bases from J, leaving 14 bases between. Written as DNA, the CDR3 is TGTGCCAGCAGGCATTCGACCAAGGCCTACGAGCAGTACTTC. Translation gives CASRHSTKAYEQYF.

The rearrangement links TRBV3-1 to TRBJ2-2; 7 bases line up with TRBD1. There are 16 residues in the CDR3. Trimming at V came to 4 bases and at J to 0 bases, leaving 5 bases not matched to a gene. Germline lookup yields CDR1 LGHDT and CDR2 YNNKEL (reference sequence). The CDR3 DNA sequence: TGTGCCAGCAGCCTTCACAGGGGTCCGAACACCGGGGAGCTGTTTTTT. Protein: CASSLHRGPNTGELFF.

As regards this clonotype: A read error may be the cause here, since a much bigger clone is one base away. The rearrangement uses TRBV7-9 and TRBJ1-2; 7 bases agree with TRBD1. In germline, CDR1 is SEHNR, CDR2 FQNEAQ (reference sequence). This CDR3 is built from 14 residues. This CDR3 is CASSPGQDYNGDTF. CDR3 in DNA: TGTGCCAGCAGCCCCGGACAGGATTATAATGGCGACACCTTC.